Given below is one TCR beta chain in context. Which antigen it targets is not known. The input lacks base qualities; no much larger clone sits a single base away. The time point label corresponds to: persistent/refractory GD, antithyroid drugs over 5 years with positive TRAb. RNA was extracted from PBMCs in TRIzol for both TCR sequencing and RNA sequencing. Graves' disease was diagnosed according to American Thyroid Association guidelines. Recruitment of patients was carried out at an endocrinology department in Xi'an, China. From each patient, nine milliliters of peripheral blood was collected into an EDTA anticoagulant tube. Ficoll Paque Plus density gradient separation was used to isolate PBMCs, and no further T cell sorting was done. An Agilent 2100 Bioanalyzer and agarose gel were used to check RNA quality, while a NanoDrop 2000 measured RNA concentration. The data were obtained in a study of regulatory T cells in long-lasting Graves disease (dated by TCRdb to about 2021). Regarding the research as a whole: Persistent Graves' disease was defined as antithyroid drug treatment for over 5 years with persistently positive TSH receptor autoantibodies. A total of around 35 samples underwent TCR sequencing, from some 13 patients with persistent Graves' disease and 20 or so patients with newly diagnosed Graves' disease. The study was conducted in China and was registered as a clinical trial. In the clinical cohort, patients with persistent Graves' disease had used antithyroid drugs for an average of roughly 10 years. Peripheral blood TCR sequencing and RNA sequencing compared persistent Graves' disease patients with newly diagnosed Graves' disease patients. General findings and caveats noted by the study authors: Persistent patients shared more public clonotypes among themselves (more than 2,500) than newly diagnosed patients did (nearly 1,000). Lower TCR Shannon entropy and fewer highly expanded clones were observed in persistent Graves' disease patients than in newly diagnosed patients, which suggested clonal expansion. Persistent disease showed preferential use of TRBV28, TRBJ1-2 and TRBJ2-5, whereas newly diagnosed disease favored TRBV20-1 and TRBJ2-1. Because the primary lesion, thyroid tissue, could not be accessed, the study looked at peripheral blood alone. Only the TCR beta chain was sequenced and analyzed. The authors acknowledged the small sample size as a limitation that may reduce accuracy.

The germline V gene gives CDR1 as MDHEN and CDR2 as SYDVKM. From the cysteine up to the phenylalanine, the CDR3 has a length of 15 residues. The read is trimmed to its CDR3 DNA, 45 bases read in frame from base 1. Trimming leaves V shorter by 6 bases and J shorter by 7 bases, with the junction holding 8 bases beyond the gene matches. The library was generated by multiplex PCR. TCRdb names Illumina HiSeq 4000 as the instrument used. iRepertoire HTBI primers and Arm-PCR amplification of CDR3 regions were used to construct TCR beta libraries. Before sequencing, the PCR products went through gel purification. Per the source publication's procedure: A total of around 66 TRBV and approximately 15 TRBJ segments were identified across samples and were used for gene usage analysis of CDR3 amino acid clonotypes. COPE and FqMerger were used to merge the filtered high-quality paired reads into contigs. BLAST was used to align contigs to IMGT TRBV, TRBD and TRBJ reference genes, and CDR3 was defined according to IMGT. Highly expanded clones were defined as clonotypes with a frequency above 0.1%. Shannon entropy served as the measure of repertoire diversity, while the Gini coefficient captured V-J evenness. A clonotype was considered public if more than one individual shared it. TCRdb's own reprocessing of the public reads used fastp at Q25 and MiXCR and kept productive beta chains. Duplicate CDR3 protein sequences are folded into a single record with the most common DNA and genes. TCRdb, not the authors, supplied the V and J calls. Within this sample are roughly 490,000 distinct CDR3 sequences, with around a fifth of them counted one time only. The ten biggest clones cover around 14% of the sample.

The chain is made from TRBV28 and TRBJ2-2; TRBD1 agrees with 10 junctional bases. Sequences were derived from peripheral blood mononuclear cells (PBMCs), sampled when the disease was refractory, from a patient treated with antithyroid drugs. The receptor's source is a female donor with Graves disease. The sequenced DNA is TGTGCCAGCAGCCTGGACAGGGGGATATTCGGGGAGCTGTTTTTT. Its protein reads: CASSLDRGIFGELFF.